A selection of T cell receptor beta chains follows, all from one sample in a study of human T cells and chemical hapten exposure. In TCRdb, the RACE reads were re-called with MiXCR into one record per CDR3 protein. The profile shows approximately 77,000 distinct CDR3 sequences, under 9% of them singletons. The sample was whole blood, taken in connection with sensitization to the hapten diphenylcyclopropenone (DPC). The receptors were gathered from a woman aged 30 to 39 with alopecia areata. Some clones in this sample may be carry-over from other donors' samples. Both conserved end residues are part of each CDR3. The D gene is left open where the match is weak. Clone size is not always given. Where it is, it says once, few, many or a class for expanded clones.

clone_size: many; d_call: -; j_call: TRBJ2-2; v_call: TRBV2; cdr3_aa: CASIGQYTGELFF; cdr3_nt: TGTGCCAGCATTGGGCAGTACACCGGGGAGCTGTTTTTT
clone_size: -; d_call: TRBD2; j_call: TRBJ2-5; v_call: TRBV14; cdr3_aa: CASSRTSGSETQYF; cdr3_nt: TGTGCCAGCAGCAGGACTAGCGGGTCAGAGACCCAGTACTTC
clone_size: few; d_call: TRBD1; j_call: TRBJ2-7; v_call: TRBV5-6; cdr3_aa: CASSPGQFFYEQYF; cdr3_nt: TGTGCCAGCAGCCCGGGACAGTTTTTCTACGAGCAGTACTTC
clone_size: few; d_call: TRBD1; j_call: TRBJ1-1; v_call: TRBV29-1; cdr3_aa: CSVGPYRGGTEAFF; cdr3_nt: TGCAGCGTGGGTCCCTACAGGGGAGGGACTGAAGCTTTCTTT
clone_size: -; d_call: TRBD1; j_call: TRBJ1-5; v_call: TRBV19; cdr3_aa: CASSIAGQGDQPQHF; cdr3_nt: TGTGCCAGTAGTATAGCCGGACAGGGAGATCAGCCCCAGCATTTT
clone_size: few; d_call: TRBD1; j_call: TRBJ1-1; v_call: TRBV29-1; cdr3_aa: CSGGGQGGSNTEAFF; cdr3_nt: TGCAGCGGGGGCGGACAGGGCGGTAGTAACACTGAAGCTTTCTTT
clone_size: many; d_call: TRBD1; j_call: TRBJ1-2; v_call: TRBV12-3/TRBV12-4; cdr3_aa: CASSLTGQGGKGYTF; cdr3_nt: TGTGCCAGCAGTCTCACGGGACAGGGAGGGAAGGGCTACACCTTC
clone_size: many; d_call: TRBD1; j_call: TRBJ1-4; v_call: TRBV5-1; cdr3_aa: CASSLGQGAEKLFF; cdr3_nt: TGCGCCAGCAGCTTGGGACAGGGGGCTGAAAAACTGTTTTTT
clone_size: many; d_call: TRBD1; j_call: TRBJ1-4; v_call: TRBV20-1; cdr3_aa: CSARETTGRGVGEKLFF; cdr3_nt: TGCAGTGCTAGAGAAACGACAGGGAGGGGAGTTGGTGAAAAACTGTTTTTT
clone_size: few; d_call: -; j_call: TRBJ1-1; v_call: TRBV5-1; cdr3_aa: CASREGLNTEAFF; cdr3_nt: TGCGCCAGCAGAGAGGGCTTGAACACTGAAGCTTTCTTT
clone_size: many; d_call: -; j_call: TRBJ2-7; v_call: TRBV6-6; cdr3_aa: CASNFPGRHSYEQYF; cdr3_nt: TGTGCCAGCAATTTCCCGGGACGGCACTCCTACGAGCAGTACTTC
clone_size: many; d_call: -; j_call: TRBJ2-7; v_call: TRBV20-1; cdr3_aa: CSARTRTDYEQYF; cdr3_nt: TGCAGTGCTAGAACCCGAACTGACTACGAGCAGTACTTC
clone_size: many; d_call: -; j_call: TRBJ2-7; v_call: TRBV20-1; cdr3_aa: CSAATVTYEQYF; cdr3_nt: TGCAGTGCTGCTACAGTAACCTACGAGCAGTACTTC
clone_size: many; d_call: -; j_call: TRBJ2-3; v_call: TRBV11-2; cdr3_aa: CASSLFLVGTDTQYF; cdr3_nt: TGTGCCAGCAGCCTCTTCCTGGTGGGCACAGATACGCAGTATTTT
clone_size: many; d_call: TRBD2; j_call: TRBJ2-7; v_call: TRBV6-1; cdr3_aa: CASSESGGSYEQYF; cdr3_nt: TGTGCCAGCAGTGAAAGCGGGGGCTCCTACGAGCAGTACTTC
clone_size: many; d_call: -; j_call: TRBJ1-2; v_call: TRBV29-1; cdr3_aa: CSVGATASYGYTF; cdr3_nt: TGCAGCGTTGGTGCGACAGCCTCCTATGGCTACACCTTC
clone_size: many; d_call: -; j_call: TRBJ2-3; v_call: TRBV30; cdr3_aa: CAWSVRRGVDTQYF; cdr3_nt: TGTGCCTGGAGTGTACGCAGGGGAGTTGATACGCAGTATTTT
clone_size: -; d_call: -; j_call: TRBJ2-3; v_call: TRBV5-5; cdr3_aa: CASSLDHRGGLDTQYF; cdr3_nt: TGTGCCAGCAGCTTGGATCACAGGGGGGGGTTGGATACGCAGTATTTT
clone_size: many; d_call: -; j_call: TRBJ2-5; v_call: TRBV29-1; cdr3_aa: CSVPAPVGETQYF; cdr3_nt: TGCAGCGTCCCGGCGCCAGTGGGGGAGACCCAGTACTTC
clone_size: many; d_call: TRBD1; j_call: TRBJ2-4; v_call: TRBV14; cdr3_aa: CASSPGQGQAKNIQYF; cdr3_nt: TGTGCCAGCAGCCCCGGACAGGGCCAAGCCAAAAACATTCAGTACTTC
clone_size: -; d_call: -; j_call: TRBJ1-5; v_call: TRBV27; cdr3_aa: CASSLFSTGNQPQHF; cdr3_nt: TGTGCCAGCAGTTTGTTTTCGACAGGCAATCAGCCCCAGCATTTT
clone_size: -; d_call: -; j_call: TRBJ2-7; v_call: TRBV12-3/TRBV12-4; cdr3_aa: CASSLRGGVYEQYF; cdr3_nt: TGTGCCAGCAGTTTAAGGGGGGGTGTATACGAGCAGTACTTC